This TCR beta chain was obtained from a study of cytomegalovirus exposure and HLA in healthy donors. Study conclusions and caveats: Follow-up analysis later connected one missense variant in DCLRE1C with trimming of TCR beta V- and J-genes. Sequencing had likely introduced a cluster of highly shared sequence variants as an artifact. The authors listed some 160 TCR beta chains as cytomegalovirus-associated.

CDR3 size: 11 residues. From germline, CDR1 is MNHNS and CDR2 SASEGT. Trimming left V 8 bases short and J 7 bases short, with 9 bases between. This clone was counted once. Its antigen is currently unknown. Use of 60 Vbeta and 13 Jbeta primers characterized the PCR. The data were produced by immunoSEQ multiplex PCR, yet TCRdb's version contains in-frame clones alone and is incomplete. The sample lists roughly 93,000 clones, 70% to 80% occurring once. The clonotype was recovered from a man between 18 and 35 years old in good health and CMV-seropositive. This rearrangement joins TRBV6-1 to TRBJ2-1, with D maybe TRBD2 (5 bases). The sequenced sample was PBMCs. The CDR3 reads CASEGGNEQFF. Written as DNA, the CDR3 is TGTGCCAGCGAGGGTGGGAATGAGCAGTTCTTC.